The 32 T cell receptor beta chains below were found in one sample sequenced in a study of Ad26.COV2.S vaccination and SARS-CoV-2 variants. Sequencing was performed with immunoSEQ multiplex PCR; in TCRdb, only in-frame clones are kept and a portion is missing. Among about 420,000 clones listed, more than 75% were seen once. Treatment specified: over 15 received Ad26.COV2.S at low or high dose, single or two shots; about 5 received placebo; per-sample allocation not given. At day 63 after the first vaccine or placebo injection, samples were drawn. Here the sequenced sample was peripheral blood, taken in a trial of Ad26.COV2.S vaccine versus placebo. Receptor source: a person aged 18-65 years who received the Ad26.COV2.S COVID-19 vaccine or a placebo.

The genes are TRBV19 and TRBJ1-4, with a tentative D call TRBD1 (6 bases). V was trimmed by 2 bases and J by 9 bases, leaving 13 bases between them. The length of the CDR3 is 14 residues. CDR1 LNHDA and CDR2 SQIVND come from the germline V gene (reference sequence). The CDR3 coding sequence is TGTGCCAGTAGTATATTGGGGGGCGCGAAAAAACTGTTTTTT. Protein sequence: CASSILGGAKKLFF.

This clone was found once. CDR3 DNA: TGTGCCAGCAGTGATTCGTTCATCGGGGACCAGCCCCAGCATTTT. It translates to CASSDSFIGDQPQHF. The chain combines TRBV25-1 with TRBJ1-5; the D gene is possibly TRBD1 (5 bases). The V gene lost 3 bases and the J gene lost 7 bases, with 16 bases spanning the gap. Germline CDR1 reads MGHDK; CDR2 reads SYGVNS. This CDR3 comprises 15 residues.

This chain connects TRBV5-6 to TRBJ1-1; 9 nucleotides agree with TRBD1. Germline V gene data show CDR1 as SGHDT and CDR2 as YYEEEE. J gave up 4 bases and V 2 bases, and 15 bases lay outside the gene matches. This CDR3 contains 18 residues. This chain's CDR3 is CASSLVKQGARLGTEAFF. CDR3 DNA sequence: TGTGCCAGCAGCTTAGTCAAACAGGGGGCTCGGTTAGGCACTGAAGCTTTCTTT.

V and J are TRBV14 and TRBJ2-1, with 10 positions matching TRBD2. Germline V gene sequence: CDR1 SGHDN, CDR2 FVKESK. Trimming removed 4 bases from V and 9 bases from J; junction bases left unmatched: 15. The CDR3 extends over 17 amino acids. Written as DNA, the CDR3 is TGTGCCAGCAGCCTAAACCACGGGAGCGGGGGGGCCGGTGAGCAGTTCTTC. Its translation: CASSLNHGSGGAGEQFF.

The chain has TRBV10-2 and TRBJ1-2; D not certain. From germline, CDR1 is WSHSY and CDR2 SAAADI. The CDR3 loop spans 13 amino acids. V was shortened by 9 bases and J by 3 bases, with 14 bases between the two germline ends. The CDR3, as DNA: TGCGCCAGACAAGGCCCGCCGGACTATGGCTACACCTTC. Translated: CARQGPPDYGYTF.

The chain carries TRBV19 and TRBJ1-6; D call uncertain. The CDR3 contains 13 residues. Germline loops: CDR1 LNHDA, CDR2 SQIVND (reference sequence). V lost 4 bases, J lost 14 bases, and 15 bases lay in between. The CDR3 region has the DNA TGTGCCAGTAGTAACCAGCCGAGTGTGGCCCTCCACTTT. Its translation: CASSNQPSVALHF.

The V gene is TRBV3-1 (or the pseudogene TRBV3-2), the J gene TRBJ1-5; D gene uncertain. This CDR3 contains 9 residues. The V end lost 6 bases, the J end lost 10 bases, and 4 bases lay between the germline ends. The V gene's germline CDR1 is LGHDT and CDR2 YNNKEL (reference sequence). The CDR3 spells CASSLPQHF. CDR3 coding DNA: TGTGCCAGCAGTTTACCCCAGCATTTT.

The rearrangement uses TRBV6-5 and TRBJ1-1; TRBD1 matches at 8 bases. This CDR3 comprises 15 residues. Germline CDR1 reads MNHEY; CDR2 reads SVGAGI. The junction had 11 bases not matched to a gene; V was cut back by 7 bases and J by 4 bases. Here the CDR3 reads CASTGQGGLGTEAFF. The CDR3 nucleotides are TGTGCCAGCACCGGACAGGGCGGCTTGGGCACTGAAGCTTTCTTT.

The chain joins TRBV28 to TRBJ2-7; 7 bases map to TRBD1. The V gene's germline CDR1 is MDHEN and CDR2 SYDVKM. This CDR3 has 15 amino acids. V lost 6 bases to trimming and J lost 5 bases; unmatched junction nucleotides: 13. CDR3 sequence reads: CASRERDSLIHEQYF. The DNA of the CDR3 is TGTGCCAGCAGGGAAAGGGACAGCCTAATCCACGAGCAGTACTTC.

The gene calls are TRBV2 and TRBJ1-2; no reliable D call. Germline V gives CDR1 SNHLY, CDR2 FYNNEI. V was clipped by 0 bases and J by 5 bases, with 10 bases between them. The CDR3 runs 14 residues. DNA of the CDR3: TGTGCCAGCAGTGAAGCGAACCCCTGGTATGGCTACACCTTC. It translates to CASSEANPWYGYTF. The whole variable domain, filled in from reference TRBV2 and TRBJ1-2, reads EPEVTQTPSHQVTQMGQEVILRCVPISNHLYFYWYRQILGQKVEFLVSFYNNEISEKSEIFDDQFSVERPDGSNFTLKIRSTKLEDSAMYFCASSEANPWYGYTFGSGTRLTVV.

This clone has a handful of counts. The rearrangement uses TRBV10-3 and TRBJ2-7, with D possibly TRBD1 on 5 matching bases. The V end was cut by 3 bases, the J end by 7 bases, with 10 bases between. The CDR3 spans 12 residues. Germline CDR1 is ENHRY and CDR2 is SYGVKD. CDR3 nucleotides: TGTGCCATCAGTGACAGGGTTCGGGAGCAGTACTTC. It codes for CAISDRVREQYF.

This chain joins TRBV28 and TRBJ2-1; 8 nucleotides match TRBD1. The J segment lost 4 bases and the V segment lost 6 bases, leaving 8 bases of the junction unmatched. The CDR3 consists of 15 residues. CDR1 is MDHEN, CDR2 SYDVKM, per germline. The CDR3 DNA sequence: TGTGCCAGCAGCCCCGGGACAGGAATTTACAATGAGCAGTTCTTC. Protein: CASSPGTGIYNEQFF.

The chain combines TRBV3-1 (or the pseudogene TRBV3-2) with TRBJ2-1; D might be TRBD2 (5 bases). CDR1 and CDR2 from the germline V gene are LGHDT and YNNKEL (reference sequence). Trimming took off 5 bases at V and 5 bases at J, with 13 bases between the two ends. The CDR3 extends over 14 amino acids. DNA for the CDR3: TGTGCCAGCAGCGTTGGTAGCGCACACAATGAGCAGTTCTTC. Amino acid sequence: CASSVGSAHNEQFF.

V usage is TRBV6-2 or TRBV6-3 and J usage is TRBJ2-5; D uncertain. Trimming removed 0 bases at V and 5 bases at J, with 16 bases between. The CDR3 runs to 16 residues. CDR1 and CDR2 from the germline V gene are MNHEY and SVGEGT. As DNA, the CDR3 is TGTGCCAGCAGTTACTCGCCCCCCTTTATGAGGGAGACCCAGTACTTC. It specifies CASSYSPPFMRETQYF.

This chain connects TRBV6-6 to TRBJ1-5; no reliable D call. CDR1 is MNHNY, CDR2 SVGAGI, per germline (reference sequence). This CDR3 has 15 amino acids. Deletions cut 2 bases from V and 3 bases from J, with 11 bases between. CDR3 sequence reads: CASSYEGGYNQPQHF. CDR3 DNA sequence: TGTGCCAGCAGTTACGAAGGAGGATACAATCAGCCCCAGCATTTT.

This chain joins TRBV4-1 and TRBJ1-2; no definite D call. This CDR3 region has 14 residues. Trimming stripped 4 bases from V and 2 bases from J, with 11 bases between. The V gene's germline CDR1 is MGHRA and CDR2 YSYEKL. The CDR3 sequence: CASSPRGVNYGYTF. CDR3 DNA sequence: TGCGCCAGCAGCCCCCGTGGAGTCAACTATGGCTACACCTTC.

The J gene is TRBJ2-1, the V gene TRBV7-3, with no clear D. V was shortened by 5 bases and J by 0 bases, with 8 bases between the two germline ends. Germline CDR1 SGHTA, CDR2 FQGTGA. CDR3 length: 14 amino acids. The CDR3, as DNA: TGTGCCAGCAGCATCACGAGCTCCTACAATGAGCAGTTCTTC. Translation gives CASSITSSYNEQFF. Drawing the rest from reference TRBV7-3 and TRBJ2-1, the complete variable domain is GAGVSQTPSNKVTEKGKYVELRCDPISGHTALYWYRQSLGQGPEFLIYFQGTGAADDSGLPNDRFFAVRPEGSVSTLKIQRTERGDSAVYLCASSITSSYNEQFFGPGTRLTVL.

In its sample, this clone was seen once. The chain links TRBV6-5 to TRBJ1-5; 9 nucleotides line up with TRBD1. The V and J ends lost 10 bases and 4 bases, in that order; junction bases with no gene match: 11. This CDR3 has 15 residues. Germline V gene data show CDR1 as MNHEY and CDR2 as SVGAGI. CDR3 bases: TGTGCCACATCCGGGGGGACAGGGTTAAATCAGCCCCAGCATTTT. This translates into CATSGGTGLNQPQHF.

This clone has just a few counts. The V and J genes are TRBV18 and TRBJ1-2, with TRBD1 as a possible D gene (6 bases). The CDR3 is made up of 14 amino acids. Germline CDR1 reads KGHSH; CDR2 reads LQKENI. The V end lost 5 bases, the J end lost 8 bases, and 18 bases lay between the germline ends. In DNA, the CDR3 is TGTGCCAGCTCAACCTCCCAGGGGTATGACGGCTACACCTTC. Protein: CASSTSQGYDGYTF.

This chain joins TRBV7-2 and TRBJ1-2, with unresolved D. CDR1 is SGHTA and CDR2 is FQGNSA in the germline V gene. The length of the CDR3 is 13 residues. V shed 5 bases and J shed 1 base, with 8 bases lying between them. The CDR3 sequence is CASSRPGNYGYTF. For the CDR3, the DNA is TGTGCCAGCAGCCGACCGGGTAACTATGGCTACACCTTC.

This clone came up a few times. V usage is TRBV7-9 and J usage is TRBJ1-5; D unresolved. The V gene's germline CDR1 is SEHNR and CDR2 FQNEAQ (reference sequence). This CDR3 spans 13 amino acids. V gave up 3 bases and J gave up 3 bases, with 6 bases separating them. Here the CDR3 reads CASSLGPNQPQHF. The CDR3 DNA sequence: TGTGCCAGCAGCTTGGGCCCCAATCAGCCCCAGCATTTT.

The chain carries TRBV2 and TRBJ2-6; D not certain. V lost 5 bases, J lost 0 bases, and 14 bases lay in between. The germline CDR1 and CDR2 sequences are SNHLY and FYNNEI. This CDR3 contains 17 residues. CDR3 sequence: CASSFIGVNSGANVLTF. In DNA form, the CDR3 reads TGTGCCAGCAGTTTTATTGGGGTAAACTCTGGGGCCAACGTCCTGACTTTC.

CDR3 in DNA: TGTGCCAGCAGTTACGGAGGCCTCGGCAGGGACGAAAAACTGTTTTTT. It yields the protein CASSYGGLGRDEKLFF. This sequence joins TRBV6-6 and TRBJ1-4; TRBD1 might be the D (5 bases). CDR3 length: 16 amino acids. The germline V gene encodes CDR1 MNHNY and CDR2 SVGAGI (reference sequence). The V and J ends lost 2 bases and 8 bases respectively, with 18 bases between them.

V is TRBV5-8 and J is TRBJ2-5; D is uncertain. Trimming shortened V by 4 bases and J by 0 bases, and 13 bases separated the two germline ends. The CDR3 is 15 amino acids. Germline assignment: CDR1 SGHTS and CDR2 YDEGEE. CDR3 in DNA: TGTGCCAGCAGCCCTCCCTTCCTAGACCAAGAGACCCAGTACTTC. Its protein is CASSPPFLDQETQYF.

This chain connects TRBV2 to TRBJ2-5, with D perhaps TRBD2 (6 bases). Deletions cut 3 bases from V and 7 bases from J, with 15 bases between. Looked up from germline, CDR1 is SNHLY and CDR2 is FYNNEI. The CDR3 contains 14 residues. CDR3 nucleotide sequence: TGTGCCAGCAGTGAGAGCGGCCAGGGAGGGACCCAGTACTTC. Its protein is CASSESGQGGTQYF.

The chain couples TRBV28 to TRBJ2-5, with 10 nucleotides matching TRBD1. Trimming cost V 5 bases and J 4 bases; bases outside gene matches: 7. This CDR3 has 15 residues. Germline values: CDR1 MDHEN, CDR2 SYDVKM. CDR3 coding DNA: TGTGCCAGCAGTCCGACAGGGGGCTTAGGAGAGACCCAGTACTTC. This codes for CASSPTGGLGETQYF. Variable domain in full (rest from reference TRBV28 and TRBJ2-5): DVKVTQSSRYLVKRTGEKVFLECVQDMDHENMFWYRQDPGLGLRLIYFSYDVKMKEKGDIPEGYSVSREKKERFSLILESASTNQTSMYLCASSPTGGLGETQYFGPGTRLLVL.

The CDR3 region has the DNA TGTGCCAGCAGCCCACAGACAGGGGGATACTCCTACAATGAGCAGTTCTTC. It is translated as CASSPQTGGYSYNEQFF. The chain uses TRBV3-1 (or the pseudogene TRBV3-2) and TRBJ2-1; 9 bases agree with TRBD1. This CDR3 has 17 residues. From germline, CDR1 is LGHDT and CDR2 YNNKEL (reference sequence). V dropped 4 bases and J dropped 0; count of bases not matched to a gene: 7.

The rearrangement links TRBV7-8 to TRBJ2-2; D possibly matches TRBD1 or TRBD2 (7 bases each). V lost 5 bases and J 0 bases, leaving 19 bases between the germline ends. The V gene's germline CDR1 is SGHVS and CDR2 FQNEAQ. CDR3 length: 18 residues. Here the CDR3 reads CASSRGGGRTSNTGELFF. The CDR3 nucleotides read TGTGCCAGCAGCCGAGGGGGCGGGAGAACATCGAACACCGGGGAGCTGTTTTTT.

This sequence joins TRBV25-1 and TRBJ2-6, with TRBD1 as a possible D gene (6 bases). Trimming stripped 1 base from V and 2 bases from J, with 6 bases between. CDR1 and CDR2 (germline): MGHDK, SYGVNS. The CDR3 extends over 15 amino acids. CDR3 DNA sequence: TGTGCCAGCAGTGAATCAGGGGCTGGGGCCAACGTCCTGACTTTC. Protein product: CASSESGAGANVLTF.

CDR3 sequence: CASSQRTEGYGELFF. DNA for the CDR3: TGTGCCAGCAGCCAGAGGACAGAGGGGTACGGGGAGCTGTTTTTT. The chain employs TRBV4-2 and TRBJ2-2, with D possibly TRBD1 on 6 matching bases. This CDR3 spans 15 amino acids. Germline V gene data show CDR1 as LGHNA and CDR2 as YNFKEQ. The germline V and J ends were trimmed by 3 bases and 7 bases, with 15 bases remaining between them.

The chain joins TRBV15 to TRBJ2-2, with D hard to call. Trimming removed 3 bases from V and 0 bases from J, with 11 bases in between. CDR3 length: 16 amino acids. Germline V gene sequence: CDR1 LNHNV, CDR2 YYDKDF (reference sequence). The CDR3, as DNA: TGTGCCACCAGCAGGTCAGAGATCGCGAACACCGGGGAGCTGTTTTTT. Its translation: CATSRSEIANTGELFF. Based on the CDR3 plus reference TRBV15 and TRBJ2-2, the full variable domain is DAMVIQNPRYQVTQFGKPVTLSCSQTLNHNVMYWYQQKSSQAPKLLFHYYDKDFNNEADTPDNFQSRRPNTSFCFLDIRSPGLGDTAMYLCATSRSEIANTGELFFGEGSRLTVL.

The rearrangement uses TRBV6-2 or TRBV6-3 and TRBJ1-1, with no clear D. The V and J ends lost 0 bases and 8 bases respectively, with 7 bases between them. Looked up from germline, CDR1 is MNHEY and CDR2 is SVGEGT. CDR3 size: 12 residues. CDR3 protein: CASSYSRQEAFF. CDR3 DNA: TGTGCCAGCAGTTACTCTCGGCAGGAAGCTTTCTTT.